This T cell receptor beta chain was retrieved from a study of cytomegalovirus exposure and HLA in healthy donors. Comments on this clone: Its antigen is not identified.

A 120-subject validation cohort, separate from the approximately 670-subject first cohort, supplied the donors. Here immunoSEQ multiplex PCR was the method, and the copy in TCRdb shows in-frame clones only, minus some. The repertoire holds about 190,000 clones, about 83% seen once, with roughly 1.6% in the top ten. Germline V gives CDR1 SQVTM, CDR2 ANQGSEA. CDR3 size: 13 residues. V was shortened by 0 bases and J by 10 bases, with 13 bases between the two germline ends. Notes on the study in general: TCR sequences were mostly rare, though some public TCRs occurred in many donors.

The source is a woman aged 18-35 years in good health and CMV-seronegative. Sequenced sample: PBMCs. The chain has TRBV29-1 and TRBJ1-5; D call uncertain. Here the CDR3 DNA reads TGCAGCGTTGAAGAGAGTGACGCGGAACCCCAGCATTTT. It translates to CSVEESDAEPQHF.